The subject of this entry is one T cell receptor beta chain. The data originate from a study of blood T cell repertoires in COVID-19. V was clipped by 5 bases and J by 6 bases, with 11 bases between them. Germline V CDR1 and CDR2: SGHRS, YFSETQ. The CDR3 covers 13 residues. Clones were read by immunoSEQ multiplex PCR, and TCRdb kept only the in-frame ones, dropping some. Among 80,000 to 95,000 clones listed, about 85% were seen once. The TCR sequence derives from a human donor in a cohort sampled during active COVID-19. The V and J genes are TRBV5-1 and TRBJ2-2, with TRBD1 as a possible D gene (6 bases). The sequenced sample was peripheral blood. The CDR3 loop reads CASRTGRPGELFF. CDR3 DNA: TGCGCCAGCAGAACAGGGCGTCCCGGGGAGCTGTTTTTT.